This entry describes one T cell receptor beta chain. What it binds is not known. This sample is part of a study of cytomegalovirus exposure and HLA in healthy donors. Findings of the study overall: Association of approximately 18,000 TCR beta sequences with HLA alleles was found at 0.05 false discovery rate in a later analysis. As confirmed in vitro, a few CMV-associated chains were specific for CMV antigens. Clonal expansion, a later analysis showed, was greater in HLA-associated TCR beta chains than in equally common others.

Use of 60 Vbeta and 13 Jbeta primers characterized the PCR. This table comes from immunoSEQ multiplex PCR, and its TCRdb copy is limited to in-frame clones, with some not included. The top ten hold roughly 1.9% of the sample, which has tens of thousands of clones, around 40% seen once. Trimming took 3 bases from V and 3 from J; bases not matched to a gene: 10. This CDR3 region has 16 residues. The V gene's germline CDR1 is MNHEY and CDR2 SMNVEV (reference sequence). This chain connects TRBV27 to TRBJ1-1; 7 bases are a match to TRBD1. This clonotype originated in a woman between 50 and 59 years old in good health and CMV-seronegative. Sequenced: PBMCs. The CDR3 DNA is TGTGCCAGCAGTTTGAGAACAGGGGCCGGGGACACTGAAGCTTTCTTT. As protein: CASSLRTGAGDTEAFF.